This T cell receptor beta chain comes out of a study of shared clonotypes between healthy human individuals. Points from the study as a whole: Clonotype sharing among donors was thought likely to change with sequencing depth.

Repertoires were generated with immunoSEQ multiplex PCR, while TCRdb's copy carries only in-frame clones and drops some. This repertoire shows around 83,000 clones, about 61% found once; its top ten account for just over 50%. Looked up from germline, CDR1 is MRHNA and CDR2 is SNTAGT. V lost 0 bases to trimming and J lost 12 bases, with 12 bases between them. The CDR3 loop spans 13 amino acids. Of note for this clone: Its cognate antigen is unknown.

The receptor comes from a man aged 30-40 years in good health. The material sequenced was memory CD8+ T cells sorted from blood. Described subset: CD45RO+ cells pooled with CCR7-negative TemRA cells. The rearrangement uses TRBV6-4 and TRBJ2-1; D gene unclear. The CDR3 spells CASSDSSSSGQFF. The CDR3 region has the DNA TGTGCCAGCAGTGACTCGAGTTCCTCGGGGCAGTTCTTC.